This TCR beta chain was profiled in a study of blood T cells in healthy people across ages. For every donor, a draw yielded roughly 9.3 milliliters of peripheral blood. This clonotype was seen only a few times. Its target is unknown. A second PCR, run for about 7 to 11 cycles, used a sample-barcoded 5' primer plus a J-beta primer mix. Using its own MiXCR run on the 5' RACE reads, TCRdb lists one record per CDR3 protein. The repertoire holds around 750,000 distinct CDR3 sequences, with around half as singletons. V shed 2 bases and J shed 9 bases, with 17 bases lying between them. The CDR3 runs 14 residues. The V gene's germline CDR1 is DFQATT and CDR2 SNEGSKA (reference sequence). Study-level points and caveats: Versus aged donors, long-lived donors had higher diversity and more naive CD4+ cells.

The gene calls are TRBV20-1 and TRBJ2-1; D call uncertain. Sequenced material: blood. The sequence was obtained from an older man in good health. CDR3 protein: CSARKTRSNGEQFF. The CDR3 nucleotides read TGCAGTGCTAGAAAGACTCGCAGTAACGGTGAGCAGTTCTTC.